Listed here are 28 T cell receptor beta chains from one sample, sequenced in a study of blood T cells in healthy people across ages. PCR was performed a second time for about 7 to 11 cycles using a sample-barcoded 5' primer and a J-beta primer mix. TCRdb reprocessed the 5' RACE reads via MiXCR and lists one record per CDR3 protein. The sample includes roughly 1,100,000 distinct CDR3 sequences, 20% to 25% of them seen just once. Another study also made use of these data, one on T cells of mothers and their children.

Sequenced: blood. These receptors came from a girl aged 2 to 10 in good health.

Comment on this clonotype: At one of its ends the junction is not consistent with the germline gene, which may arise from a read error. V is TRBV5-5 and J is TRBJ2-7; D may correspond to TRBD1 or TRBD2 (5 bases each). This CDR3 has 12 amino acids. The germline V gene encodes CDR1 SGHKS and CDR2 YYEKEE (reference sequence). CDR3 DNA: TGTGCCAGCAGCTCCGGGACGGATCCTGAGAGTTTC. Its translation is CASSSGTDPESF.

This clonotype showed up just once. The rearrangement links TRBV5-6 to TRBJ2-7, with D perhaps TRBD2 (6 bases). Germline values: CDR1 SGHDT, CDR2 YYEEEE. This CDR3 spans 14 amino acids. V gave up 4 bases and J gave up 3 bases, with 14 bases separating them. CDR3 nucleotides: TGTGCCAGCAGCAGGGGACTGGAATACTACGAGCAGTACTTC. This encodes CASSRGLEYYEQYF. The complete variable domain, with remaining parts taken from reference TRBV5-6 and TRBJ2-7, reads DAGVTQSPTHLIKTRGQQVTLRCSPKSGHDTVSWYQQALGQGPQFIFQYYEEEERQRGNFPDRFSGHQFPNYSSELNVNALLLGDSALYLCASSRGLEYYEQYFGPGTRLTVT.

Turning to this clonotype: Germline and junction disagree at one end, which may indicate a read error. The genes are TRBV6-1 and TRBJ2-5, with 8 bases lining up with TRBD2. The CDR3 consists of 17 residues. The germline CDR1 and CDR2 sequences are MNHNS and SASEGT. The CDR3, as DNA: TGTGCCAGCAGTGAAGGGGGTAGCGGGGTCCCCCAGGGGACCCGGTACTTC. As protein: CASSEGGSGVPQGTRYF.

The CDR3 sequence is CASSPIGGSPYEQYF. For the CDR3, the DNA is TGTGCCAGCAGCCCCATTGGCGGGTCCCCCTACGAGCAGTACTTC. The rearrangement uses TRBV5-5 and TRBJ2-7; the D gene is possibly TRBD2 (5 bases). CDR1 is SGHKS and CDR2 is YYEKEE in the germline V gene (reference sequence). Trimming removed 4 bases from V and 2 bases from J, with 16 bases in between. The CDR3 totals 15 residues.

V and J are TRBV6-1 and TRBJ1-2, with a weak D call TRBD1 (6 bases). The ends were cut back, 5 bases at V and 6 bases at J, with 13 bases in the middle. The germline V gene encodes CDR1 MNHNS and CDR2 SASEGT. The CDR3 sequence is 13 residues long. CDR3 sequence reads: CASSQTGLDGYTF. The DNA for the CDR3 is TGTGCCAGCAGTCAAACAGGGCTCGATGGCTACACCTTC.

This clonotype occurred a few times. This chain connects TRBV29-1 to TRBJ1-2, with no clear D. With 2 bases removed from V and 5 bases from J, the gap between germline ends came to 6 bases. The CDR3 extends over 11 amino acids. In germline, CDR1 is SQVTM, CDR2 ANQGSEA. CDR3 nucleotide sequence: TGCAGCGTTGAACAGTCATATGGCTACACCTTC. This gives the protein CSVEQSYGYTF.

The J gene is TRBJ1-4, the V gene TRBV7-2; no clear D. This CDR3 is built from 13 residues. The germline V and J ends were trimmed by 4 bases and 6 bases, with 9 bases remaining between them. Germline V CDR1 and CDR2: SGHTA, FQGNSA. The CDR3 nucleotides read TGTGCCAGCAGCTCCCAATACGATGAAAAACTGTTTTTT. Translation: CASSSQYDEKLFF.

The rearrangement uses TRBV28 and TRBJ2-3; possible D gene TRBD1, 5 bases. The CDR3 spans 16 residues. Per germline, CDR1 MDHEN and CDR2 SYDVKM. V was pared by 5 bases and J by 6 bases, with 21 bases between. In nucleotides, the CDR3 is TGTGCCAGCAGTGGGGTCAGGGTTTCTGCCTCTGATACGCAGTATTTT. It yields the protein CASSGVRVSASDTQYF. The complete variable domain, with remaining parts taken from reference TRBV28 and TRBJ2-3, reads DVKVTQSSRYLVKRTGEKVFLECVQDMDHENMFWYRQDPGLGLRLIYFSYDVKMKEKGDIPEGYSVSREKKERFSLILESASTNQTSMYLCASSGVRVSASDTQYFGPGTRLTVL.

This chain joins TRBV18 and TRBJ2-1, with D perhaps TRBD1 or TRBD2 (5 bases each). V was shortened by 8 bases and J by 3 bases, with 17 bases between the two germline ends. This CDR3 is 15 amino acids long. The germline CDR1 and CDR2 sequences are KGHSH and LQKENI. This chain's CDR3 is CASLRRDGDYNEQFF. CDR3 bases: TGTGCCAGCCTCCGCCGGGACGGAGACTACAATGAGCAGTTCTTC.

The rearrangement uses TRBV28 and TRBJ2-5; 11 bases fit TRBD2. The better agreement between TRBJ2-1 and the DNA end casts doubt on the J call. The germline gives CDR1 MDHEN, CDR2 SYDVKM. The length of the CDR3 is 15 residues. Here the CDR3 DNA reads TGTGCCAGCAGTTCTCCGGGACTAGCGGAGGAAAAGCAGTTCTTC. This translates into CASSSPGLAEEKQFF.

There are a few counts of this clonotype. This chain connects TRBV4-2 to TRBJ1-2; D perhaps matches TRBD1 (6 bases). CDR3 length equals 15 residues. Trimming removed 0 bases at V and 8 bases at J, with 16 bases between. Germline V gene data show CDR1 as LGHNA and CDR2 as YNFKEQ. CDR3 residues: CASSQDVGGLGGYTF. The CDR3 nucleotides are TGTGCCAGCAGCCAAGATGTCGGGGGGCTGGGGGGCTACACCTTC.

The chain has TRBV12-3 or TRBV12-4 and TRBJ2-7; no reliable D call. CDR3 length: 15 amino acids. V was shortened by 3 bases and J by 2 bases, with 14 bases between the two germline ends. In DNA form, the CDR3 reads TGTGCCAGCAGTTTTGAATCCGTTGTAGCCTACGAGCAGTACTTC. This codes for CASSFESVVAYEQYF.

This clonotype was seen more than once but under ten times. The chain joins TRBV29-1 to TRBJ1-6; 9 nucleotides match TRBD1. This CDR3 comprises 13 residues. Germline V gene data show CDR1 as SQVTM and CDR2 as ANQGSEA. Germline trimming cut 6 bases from V and 7 bases from J; bases unmatched to any gene: 4. As DNA, the CDR3 is TGCAGCGTGGCGACAGGGGGGAATTCACCCCTCCACTTT. Protein: CSVATGGNSPLHF.

The rearrangement links TRBV15 to TRBJ2-4, with D perhaps matching TRBD2 (5 bases). Per the germline V gene, CDR1 is LNHNV and CDR2 is YYDKDF (reference sequence). CDR3 length: 16 residues. V was trimmed by 0 bases and J by 5 bases, leaving 14 bases between them. DNA of the CDR3: TGTGCCACCAGCAGAGAACCTGCGGTGGAGGAAAACATTCAGTACTTC. It is translated as CATSREPAVEENIQYF.

This chain joins TRBV15 and TRBJ2-5, with D perhaps matching TRBD1 (5 bases). The J call is doubtful: the DNA matches TRBJ2-7 better. The CDR3 is 13 residues long. CDR1 is LNHNV, CDR2 YYDKDF, per germline (reference sequence). Here the CDR3 DNA reads TGTGCCACCAGCAACTTAAGGGGATACGAGCAGTACTTC. Its protein is CATSNLRGYEQYF.

The chain links TRBV6-2 or TRBV6-3 to TRBJ2-3; 10 bases map to TRBD2. From germline, CDR1 is MNHEY and CDR2 SVGEGT. The trim removed 2 bases at V and 2 bases at J, leaving 16 bases unmatched. The CDR3 has 20 residues. CDR3 coding DNA: TGTGCCAGCAGTTACCCGAGTACAGCCGGGACTAGCGATCCCACAGATACGCAGTATTTT. Translated, it gives CASSYPSTAGTSDPTDTQYF.

V gene TRBV19 combines with J gene TRBJ2-5, with 9 bases identical to TRBD2. Germline V gene lookup returns CDR1 LNHDA and CDR2 SQIVND (reference sequence). The CDR3 covers 15 residues. V dropped 4 bases and J dropped 1; count of bases not matched to a gene: 4. The chain's CDR3 is CASSTSGGLQETQYF. CDR3 coding DNA: TGTGCCAGTAGTACCAGCGGGGGGCTCCAAGAGACCCAGTACTTC.

This clonotype turned up a few times. This sequence joins TRBV11-2 and TRBJ2-7; 7 nucleotides line up with TRBD1. The germline CDR1 and CDR2 sequences are SGHAT and FQNNGV. The V and J ends lost 5 bases and 7 bases, in that order; junction bases with no gene match: 17. The CDR3 is 16 amino acids. The CDR3 nucleotides are TGTGCCAGCAGCAACCGCCCGGGACAGAGTCTGGGTGAGCAGTACTTC. This codes for CASSNRPGQSLGEQYF.

This rearrangement joins TRBV6-2 or TRBV6-3 to TRBJ2-7; the D call may be TRBD1 or TRBD2 (5 bases each). This CDR3 is 16 amino acids long. CDR1 and CDR2 (germline): MNHEY, SVGEGT. With 5 bases removed from V and 4 bases from J, the gap between germline ends came to 21 bases. In DNA, the CDR3 is TGTGCCAGCAGTCCCGGACTTAGGGGATCCTTATACGAGCAGTACTTC. Translation: CASSPGLRGSLYEQYF.

About this clonotype: At one end, the junction sequence differs from germline, possibly due to a read error. The gene calls are TRBV2 and TRBJ2-5; TRBD2 agrees at 7 bases. Germline V gene data show CDR1 as SNHLY and CDR2 as FYNNEI. This CDR3 region has 15 residues. The CDR3 sequence: CASSEGEGRQGTQYF. In DNA, the CDR3 is TGTGCCAGCAGTGAGGGGGAGGGGAGGCAAGGGACCCAGTACTTC.

The chain recombines TRBV7-9 with TRBJ2-7; TRBD1 matches 7 bases. The CDR3 extends over 13 amino acids. V lost 4 bases to trimming and J lost 7 bases; unmatched junction nucleotides: 7. CDR1 SEHNR and CDR2 FQNEAQ come from the germline V gene (reference sequence). The CDR3 region is CASSSRDREEQYF. In DNA, the CDR3 is TGTGCCAGCAGCTCGAGAGACAGGGAGGAGCAGTACTTC.

The chain combines TRBV5-6 with TRBJ2-3, with D maybe TRBD2 (5 bases). V lost 6 bases, J lost 0 bases, and 14 bases lay in between. The CDR3 sequence is 15 residues long. The germline V gene has CDR1 SGHDT and CDR2 YYEEEE. CDR3: CASTSEGPSTDTQYF. CDR3 coding DNA: TGTGCCAGCACCTCCGAGGGCCCTAGCACAGATACGCAGTATTTT.

The rearrangement uses TRBV29-1 and TRBJ2-7; D might be TRBD2 (6 bases). The tail of the sequence fits TRBJ2-1 better, so the J call may be wrong. From germline, CDR1 is SQVTM and CDR2 ANQGSEA. The CDR3 extends over 14 amino acids. The CDR3 DNA reads TGCAGCGTTGTCAACCCGGGACTGGCAATTGAGCAGTTCTTC. Translation: CSVVNPGLAIEQFF.

The CDR3 DNA sequence: TGCAGTGCTAGGGTCTCAGAGGACATTCAAGAGACCCAGTACTTC. Its protein product is CSARVSEDIQETQYF. V usage is TRBV20-1 and J usage is TRBJ2-5; the D gene is possibly TRBD1 (5 bases). The CDR3 extends over 15 amino acids. Germline-derived CDR1 and CDR2 are DFQATT and SNEGSKA (reference sequence). V was trimmed by 3 bases and J by 2 bases, leaving 16 bases between them.

Details on this clonotype: The junction differs from germline at one of its ends, possibly a read error. This sequence joins TRBV9 and TRBJ1-1; no clear D gene. CDR1 SGDLS and CDR2 YYNGEE come from the germline V gene. The CDR3 has 14 residues. The CDR3 DNA reads TGTACCAGCAGCGTAGACCTTGTGAACACTGAAGCTTTCTTT. It codes for CTSSVDLVNTEAFF.

This clonotype showed up just a few times. The genes are TRBV7-9 and TRBJ2-5; the D gene could be TRBD1 or TRBD2 (7 bases each). This CDR3 is 16 amino acids long. Trimming left V 5 bases short and J 2 bases short, with 18 bases between. Germline lookup yields CDR1 SEHNR and CDR2 FQNEAQ (reference sequence). CDR3 in DNA: TGTGCCAGCAGCCCCAATCAGGGGGGGGGACAAGAGACCCAGTACTTC. It is translated as CASSPNQGGGQETQYF.

The chain is built from TRBV7-2 and TRBJ2-3; D gene uncertain. The V gene's germline CDR1 is SGHTA and CDR2 FQGNSA. CDR3 length: 15 amino acids. V lost 5 bases, J lost 4 bases, and 16 bases lay in between. CDR3 residues: CASSPEAVRADTQYF. CDR3 sequence (DNA): TGTGCCAGCAGCCCCGAAGCCGTTCGCGCAGATACGCAGTATTTT.

V is TRBV7-3 and J is TRBJ2-3; 10 bases line up with TRBD2. CDR3 size: 15 residues. CDR1 and CDR2 from the germline V gene are SGHTA and FQGTGA. The trim removed 6 bases at V and 5 bases at J, leaving 8 bases unmatched. CDR3 sequence: CASRTSGGAQDTQYF. CDR3 DNA: TGTGCCAGCAGAACCAGCGGGGGGGCCCAAGATACGCAGTATTTT.